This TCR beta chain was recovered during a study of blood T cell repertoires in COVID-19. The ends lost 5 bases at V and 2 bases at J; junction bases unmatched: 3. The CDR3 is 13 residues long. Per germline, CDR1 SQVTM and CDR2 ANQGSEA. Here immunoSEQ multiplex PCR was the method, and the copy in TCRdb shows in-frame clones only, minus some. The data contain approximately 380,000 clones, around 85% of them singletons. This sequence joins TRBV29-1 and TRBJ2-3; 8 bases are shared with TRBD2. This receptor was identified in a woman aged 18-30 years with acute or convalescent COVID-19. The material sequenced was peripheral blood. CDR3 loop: CSVTSGNTDTQYF. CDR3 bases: TGCAGCGTTACTAGCGGTAACACAGATACGCAGTATTTT.